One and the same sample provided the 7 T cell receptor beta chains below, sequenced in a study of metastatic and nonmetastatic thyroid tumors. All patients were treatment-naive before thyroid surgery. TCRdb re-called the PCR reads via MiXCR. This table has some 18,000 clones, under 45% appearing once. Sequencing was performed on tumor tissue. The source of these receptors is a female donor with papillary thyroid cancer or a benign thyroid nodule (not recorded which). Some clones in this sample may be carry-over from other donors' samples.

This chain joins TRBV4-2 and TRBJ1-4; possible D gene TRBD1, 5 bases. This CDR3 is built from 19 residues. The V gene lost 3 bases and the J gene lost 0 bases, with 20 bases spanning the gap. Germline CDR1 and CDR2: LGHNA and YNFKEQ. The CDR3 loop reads CASSQGDRSLASTNEKLFF. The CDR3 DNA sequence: TGTGCCAGCAGCCAGGGCGACAGATCCTTAGCGTCAACTAATGAAAAACTGTTTTTT.

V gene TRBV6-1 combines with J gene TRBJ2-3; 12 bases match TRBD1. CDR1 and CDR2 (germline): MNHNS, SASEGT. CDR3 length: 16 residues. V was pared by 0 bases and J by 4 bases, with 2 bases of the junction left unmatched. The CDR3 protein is CASSEAGQGASDTQYF. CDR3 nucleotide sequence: TGTGCCAGCAGTGAAGCGGGACAGGGGGCTTCAGATACGCAGTATTTT.

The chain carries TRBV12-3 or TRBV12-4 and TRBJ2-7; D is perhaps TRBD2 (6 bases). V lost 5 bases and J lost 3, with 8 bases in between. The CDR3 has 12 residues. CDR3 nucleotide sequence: TGTGCCAGCAGTGGGGAGGTCTACGAGCAGTACTTC. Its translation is CASSGEVYEQYF.

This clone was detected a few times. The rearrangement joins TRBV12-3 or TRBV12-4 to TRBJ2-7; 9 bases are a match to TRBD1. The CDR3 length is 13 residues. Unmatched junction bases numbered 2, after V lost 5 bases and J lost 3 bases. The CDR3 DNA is TGTGCCAGCAGTAGGGGACAGGGCTACGAGCAGTACTTC. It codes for CASSRGQGYEQYF.

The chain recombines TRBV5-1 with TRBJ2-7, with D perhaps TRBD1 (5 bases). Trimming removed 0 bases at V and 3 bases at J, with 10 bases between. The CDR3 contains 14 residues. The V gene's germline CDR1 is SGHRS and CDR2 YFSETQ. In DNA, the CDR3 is TGCGCCAGCAGCTTGGAGGGGCACTTCTACGAGCAGTACTTC. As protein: CASSLEGHFYEQYF.

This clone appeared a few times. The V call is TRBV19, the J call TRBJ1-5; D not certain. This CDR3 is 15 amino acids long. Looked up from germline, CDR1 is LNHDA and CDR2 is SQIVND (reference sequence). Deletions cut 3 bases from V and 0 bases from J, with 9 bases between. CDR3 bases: TGTGCCAGTAGTATTACCAGTTATAGCAATCAGCCCCAGCATTTT. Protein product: CASSITSYSNQPQHF. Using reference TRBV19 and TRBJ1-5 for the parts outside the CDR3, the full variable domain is DGGITQSPKYLFRKEGQNVTLSCEQNLNHDAMYWYRQDPGQGLRLIYYSQIVNDFQKGDIAEGYSVSREKKESFPLTVTSAQKNPTAFYLCASSITSYSNQPQHFGDGTRLSIL.

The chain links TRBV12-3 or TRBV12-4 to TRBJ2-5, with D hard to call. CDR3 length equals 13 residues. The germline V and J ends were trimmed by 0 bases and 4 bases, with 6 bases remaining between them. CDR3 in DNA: TGTGCCAGCAGTTTAGCCGCTTCAGAGACCCAGTACTTC. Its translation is CASSLAASETQYF.